This is a list of T cell receptor beta chains from one sample in a study of T cells after yellow fever vaccination. In TCRdb, the 5' RACE reads were re-called with MiXCR into one record per CDR3 protein. The top ten hold about a quarter of the sample, which has 310,000 or so distinct CDR3 sequences, more than 3% seen once. This material consisted of PBMCs, taken on the day of the yellow fever booster vaccination. The receptors were sampled from a man between 18 and 35 years old who received the YFV17D yellow fever vaccine. Each CDR3 is given with its conserved first and last residue. Each record gives: J gene, clone size, D gene, V gene, CDR3 protein, CDR3 DNA. A D gene is named only where the DNA matches it firmly. Not all rows give a size; the values are once, few, many and, for expanded clones, a class.

J gene: TRBJ2-3; clone size: many; D gene: TRBD1; V gene: TRBV28; CDR3 protein: CASPPRGGLADTQYF; CDR3 DNA: TGTGCCAGCCCACCGCGAGGGGGCCTGGCAGATACGCAGTATTTT
J gene: TRBJ2-7; clone size: many; D gene: TRBD1; V gene: TRBV18; CDR3 protein: CASSLGTDTYEQYF; CDR3 DNA: TGTGCCAGCTCACTAGGGACAGATACCTACGAGCAGTACTTC
J gene: TRBJ2-1; clone size: many; D gene: TRBD2; V gene: TRBV5-1; CDR3 protein: CASSLVSGEQFF; CDR3 DNA: TGCGCCAGCAGCTTGGTTAGCGGGGAGCAGTTCTTC
J gene: TRBJ2-3; clone size: few; D gene: TRBD2; V gene: TRBV30; CDR3 protein: CAWSVSGGWDTQYF; CDR3 DNA: TGTGCCTGGAGTGTCAGCGGGGGCTGGGATACGCAGTATTTT
J gene: TRBJ2-1; clone size: many; D gene: TRBD2; V gene: TRBV11-2; CDR3 protein: CASSPSGASYNEQFF; CDR3 DNA: TGTGCCAGCAGCCCTAGCGGGGCCTCCTACAATGAGCAGTTCTTC
J gene: TRBJ2-3; clone size: few; D gene: TRBD1; V gene: TRBV5-5; CDR3 protein: CASSLGTGEFVTDTQYF; CDR3 DNA: TGTGCCAGCAGCTTAGGGACAGGGGAATTCGTAACAGATACGCAGTATTTT
J gene: TRBJ2-1; clone size: few; D gene: .; V gene: TRBV5-1; CDR3 protein: CASSLEGHRIYNEQFF; CDR3 DNA: TGCGCCAGCAGCTTGGAGGGACATAGGATTTACAATGAGCAGTTCTTC
J gene: TRBJ1-3; clone size: many; D gene: TRBD1; V gene: TRBV9; CDR3 protein: CASSVAGTVVSGNTIYF; CDR3 DNA: TGTGCCAGCAGCGTAGCCGGGACAGTGGTCTCTGGAAACACCATATATTTT
J gene: TRBJ1-3; clone size: many; D gene: TRBD1; V gene: TRBV5-1; CDR3 protein: CASSTGQGRNTIYF; CDR3 DNA: TGCGCCAGCAGCACGGGACAGGGAAGGAACACCATATATTTT
J gene: TRBJ2-7; clone size: many; D gene: .; V gene: TRBV12-3/TRBV12-4; CDR3 protein: CASSLGTSYYEQYF; CDR3 DNA: TGTGCCAGCAGTTTGGGGACATCCTACTACGAGCAGTACTTC
J gene: TRBJ1-2; clone size: few; D gene: TRBD1; V gene: TRBV12-3/TRBV12-4; CDR3 protein: CASSRGGVRYGYTF; CDR3 DNA: TGTGCCAGCAGCAGGGGGGGAGTGAGATATGGCTACACCTTC
J gene: TRBJ2-7; clone size: few; D gene: TRBD1; V gene: TRBV4-3; CDR3 protein: CASSQVHAGTGREQYF; CDR3 DNA: TGCGCCAGCAGCCAAGTCCACGCCGGGACAGGGCGCGAGCAGTACTTC
J gene: TRBJ2-3; clone size: .; D gene: TRBD2; V gene: TRBV20-1; CDR3 protein: CSARGTSGGTDTQYF; CDR3 DNA: TGCAGTGCTAGGGGGACTAGCGGGGGAACAGATACGCAGTATTTT
J gene: TRBJ2-7; clone size: few; D gene: TRBD2; V gene: TRBV12-3/TRBV12-4; CDR3 protein: CASRLAGGRHEQYF; CDR3 DNA: TGTGCCAGCAGGCTCGCGGGGGGTCGCCACGAGCAGTACTTC
J gene: TRBJ1-1; clone size: many; D gene: .; V gene: TRBV5-1; CDR3 protein: CASSHSLNTEAFF; CDR3 DNA: TGCGCCAGCAGCCACTCACTGAACACTGAAGCTTTCTTT
J gene: TRBJ1-5; clone size: .; D gene: .; V gene: TRBV7-2; CDR3 protein: CASSLGAAYSNQPQHF; CDR3 DNA: TGTGCCAGCAGCTTAGGGGCAGCTTATAGCAATCAGCCCCAGCATTTT
J gene: TRBJ2-1; clone size: .; D gene: .; V gene: TRBV7-6; CDR3 protein: CASSLVAGLLNEQFF; CDR3 DNA: TGTGCCAGCAGCTTAGTCGCGGGACTGCTTAATGAGCAGTTCTTC
J gene: TRBJ2-5; clone size: few; D gene: TRBD1; V gene: TRBV19; CDR3 protein: CASSPGQGHETQYF; CDR3 DNA: TGTGCCAGTAGTCCGGGACAGGGGCATGAGACCCAGTACTTC